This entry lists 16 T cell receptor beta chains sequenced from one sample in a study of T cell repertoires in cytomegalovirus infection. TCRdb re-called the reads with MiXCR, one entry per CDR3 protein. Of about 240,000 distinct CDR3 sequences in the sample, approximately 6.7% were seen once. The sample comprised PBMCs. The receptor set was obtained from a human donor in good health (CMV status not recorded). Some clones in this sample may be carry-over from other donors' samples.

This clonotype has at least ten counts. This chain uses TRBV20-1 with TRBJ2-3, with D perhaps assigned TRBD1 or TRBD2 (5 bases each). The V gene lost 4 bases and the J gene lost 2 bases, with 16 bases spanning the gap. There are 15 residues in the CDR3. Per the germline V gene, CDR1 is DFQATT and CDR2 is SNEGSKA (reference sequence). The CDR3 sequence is CSAIASGRHTDTQYF. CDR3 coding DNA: TGCAGTGCTATAGCCTCGGGACGCCACACAGATACGCAGTATTTT.

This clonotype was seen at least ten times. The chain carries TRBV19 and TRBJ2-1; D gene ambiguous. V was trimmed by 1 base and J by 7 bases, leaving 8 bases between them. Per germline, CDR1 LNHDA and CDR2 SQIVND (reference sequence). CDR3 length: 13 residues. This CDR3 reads CASSIGLGNEQFF. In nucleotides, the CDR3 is TGTGCCAGTAGTATAGGTCTGGGGAATGAGCAGTTCTTC.

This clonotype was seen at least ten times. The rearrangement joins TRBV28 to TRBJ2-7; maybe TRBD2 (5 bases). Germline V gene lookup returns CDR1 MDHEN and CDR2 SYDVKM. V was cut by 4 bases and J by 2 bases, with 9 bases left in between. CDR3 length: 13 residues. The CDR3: CASSSEVPYEQYF. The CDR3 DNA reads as TGTGCCAGCAGTTCGGAGGTCCCCTACGAGCAGTACTTC.

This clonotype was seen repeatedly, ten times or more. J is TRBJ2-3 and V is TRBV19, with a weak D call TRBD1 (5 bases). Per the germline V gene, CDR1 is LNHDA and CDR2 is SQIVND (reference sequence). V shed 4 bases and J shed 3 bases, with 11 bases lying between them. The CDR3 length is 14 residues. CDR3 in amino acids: CASSTRTMTDTQYF. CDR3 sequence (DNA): TGTGCCAGTAGTACCCGGACAATGACAGATACGCAGTATTTT.

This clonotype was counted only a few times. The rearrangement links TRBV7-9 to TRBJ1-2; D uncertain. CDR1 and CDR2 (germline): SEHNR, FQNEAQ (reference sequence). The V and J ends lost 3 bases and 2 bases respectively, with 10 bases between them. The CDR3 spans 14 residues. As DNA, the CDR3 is TGTGCCAGCAGCTTTTCGGCGGAGAACTATGGCTACACCTTC. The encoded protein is CASSFSAENYGYTF.

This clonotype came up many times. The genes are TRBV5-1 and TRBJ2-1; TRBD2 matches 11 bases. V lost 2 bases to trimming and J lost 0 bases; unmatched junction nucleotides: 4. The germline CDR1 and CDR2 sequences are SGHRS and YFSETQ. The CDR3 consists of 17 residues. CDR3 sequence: CASSFSSGGSSYNEQFF. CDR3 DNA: TGCGCCAGCAGCTTTTCTAGCGGGGGGAGCTCCTACAATGAGCAGTTCTTC.

The CDR3 bases are TGTGCCAGCAGACATAGTGGTATTTTTCAGAGAGATACGCAGTATTTT. Its translation: CASRHSGIFQRDTQYF. The rearrangement links TRBV28 to TRBJ2-3; D not resolved. Trimming shortened V by 6 bases and J by 5 bases, and 21 bases separated the two germline ends. Germline values: CDR1 MDHEN, CDR2 SYDVKM. The CDR3 totals 16 residues. The full variable domain, completed using reference TRBV28 and TRBJ2-3, is DVKVTQSSRYLVKRTGEKVFLECVQDMDHENMFWYRQDPGLGLRLIYFSYDVKMKEKGDIPEGYSVSREKKERFSLILESASTNQTSMYLCASRHSGIFQRDTQYFGPGTRLTVL.

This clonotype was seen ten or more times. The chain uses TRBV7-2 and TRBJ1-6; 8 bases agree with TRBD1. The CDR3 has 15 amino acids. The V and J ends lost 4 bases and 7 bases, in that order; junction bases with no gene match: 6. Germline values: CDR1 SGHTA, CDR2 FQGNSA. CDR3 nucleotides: TGTGCCAGCAGCTCCGGGACAGGCGCCAATTCACCCCTCCACTTT. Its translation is CASSSGTGANSPLHF.

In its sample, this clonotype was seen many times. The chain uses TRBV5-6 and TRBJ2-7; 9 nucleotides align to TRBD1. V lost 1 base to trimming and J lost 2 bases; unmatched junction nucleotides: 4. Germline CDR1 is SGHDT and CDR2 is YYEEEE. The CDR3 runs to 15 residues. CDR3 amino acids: CASSLFGTGPYEQYF. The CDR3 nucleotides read TGTGCCAGCAGCTTGTTTGGGACAGGGCCCTACGAGCAGTACTTC. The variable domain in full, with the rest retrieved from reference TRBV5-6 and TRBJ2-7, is DAGVTQSPTHLIKTRGQQVTLRCSPKSGHDTVSWYQQALGQGPQFIFQYYEEEERQRGNFPDRFSGHQFPNYSSELNVNALLLGDSALYLCASSLFGTGPYEQYFGPGTRLTVT.

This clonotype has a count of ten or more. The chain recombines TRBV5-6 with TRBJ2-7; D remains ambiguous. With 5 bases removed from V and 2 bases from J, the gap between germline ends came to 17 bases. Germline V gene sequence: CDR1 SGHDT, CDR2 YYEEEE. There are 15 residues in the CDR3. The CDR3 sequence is CASRSQPDVTYEQYF. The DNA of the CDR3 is TGTGCCAGCAGATCCCAACCGGACGTCACCTACGAGCAGTACTTC.

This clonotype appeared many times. The CDR3 region is CASSPGRAGNSPLHF. CDR3 DNA sequence: TGTGCCAGCAGTCCCGGACGAGCGGGGAATTCACCCCTCCACTTT. This chain connects TRBV6-5 to TRBJ1-6; no reliable D call. Trimming left V 5 bases short and J 7 bases short, with 15 bases between. The CDR3 sequence is 15 residues long. Per germline, CDR1 MNHEY and CDR2 SVGAGI.

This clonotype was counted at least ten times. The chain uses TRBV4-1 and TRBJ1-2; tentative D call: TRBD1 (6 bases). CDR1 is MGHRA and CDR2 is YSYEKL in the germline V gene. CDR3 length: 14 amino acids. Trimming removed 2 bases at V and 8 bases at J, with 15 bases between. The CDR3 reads CASSQLQGFRGYTF. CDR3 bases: TGCGCCAGCAGCCAACTACAGGGATTTCGGGGCTACACCTTC.

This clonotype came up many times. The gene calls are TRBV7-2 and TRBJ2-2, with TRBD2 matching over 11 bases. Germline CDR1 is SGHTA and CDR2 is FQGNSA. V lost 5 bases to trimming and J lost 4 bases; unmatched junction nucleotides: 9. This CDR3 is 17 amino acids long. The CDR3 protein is CASSTRLAGTITGELFF. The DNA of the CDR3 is TGTGCCAGCAGCACCCGACTAGCGGGGACCATCACCGGGGAGCTGTTTTTT. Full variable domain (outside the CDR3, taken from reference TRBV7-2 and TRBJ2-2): GAGVSQSPSNKVTEKGKDVELRCDPISGHTALYWYRQSLGQGLEFLIYFQGNSAPDKSGLPSDRFSAERTGGSVSTLTIQRTQQEDSAVYLCASSTRLAGTITGELFFGEGSRLTVL.

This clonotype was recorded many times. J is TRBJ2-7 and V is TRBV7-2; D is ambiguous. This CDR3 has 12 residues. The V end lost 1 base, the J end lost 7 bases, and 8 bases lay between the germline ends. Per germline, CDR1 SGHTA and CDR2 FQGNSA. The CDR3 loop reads CASSLVSGEQYF. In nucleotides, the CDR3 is TGTGCCAGCAGCTTAGTATCGGGTGAGCAGTACTTC.

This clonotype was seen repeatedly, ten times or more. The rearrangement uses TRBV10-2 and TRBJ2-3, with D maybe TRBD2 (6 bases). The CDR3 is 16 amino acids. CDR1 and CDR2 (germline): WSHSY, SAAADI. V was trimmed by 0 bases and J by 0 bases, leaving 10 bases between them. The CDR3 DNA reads TGCGCCAGCAGTGAGTCGAGCGGGTCTAGCACAGATACGCAGTATTTT. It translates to CASSESSGSSTDTQYF.

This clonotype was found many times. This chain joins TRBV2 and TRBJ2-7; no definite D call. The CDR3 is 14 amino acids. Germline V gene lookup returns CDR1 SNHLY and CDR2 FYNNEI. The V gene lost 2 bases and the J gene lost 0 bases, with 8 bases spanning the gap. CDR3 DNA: TGTGCCAGCAGTGAACGTGACACCTCCTACGAGCAGTACTTC. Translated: CASSERDTSYEQYF. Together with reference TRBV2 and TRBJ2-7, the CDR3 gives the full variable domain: EPEVTQTPSHQVTQMGQEVILRCVPISNHLYFYWYRQILGQKVEFLVSFYNNEISEKSEIFDDQFSVERPDGSNFTLKIRSTKLEDSAMYFCASSERDTSYEQYFGPGTRLTVT.